The 5 T cell receptor beta chains listed next were all sequenced from one sample in a study of T-cell memory formation after mild COVID-19. Via MiXCR, TCRdb re-called the 5' RACE reads, giving one row per CDR3 protein. The sample lists about 500,000 distinct CDR3 sequences, roughly 22% occurring once. The sample was PBMCs or a T cell subset sorted from them (not recorded which). Receptors originate from an adult woman who had mild COVID-19 (a few samples of this study predate the infection). Cell type and time point are not known.

The chain is built from TRBV18 and TRBJ2-1; TRBD2 agrees at 12 bases. Germline loops: CDR1 KGHSH, CDR2 LQKENI. The CDR3 extends over 17 amino acids. Unmatched junction bases numbered 17, after V lost 8 bases and J lost 9 bases. The CDR3 coding sequence is TGTGCCAGCACCGGAGTAGCTAGCGGGAGGGCCGCCGGTGAGCAGTTCTTC. It specifies CASTGVASGRAAGEQFF.

This chain links TRBV3-1 with TRBJ2-1; the D is unclear. The CDR3 has 16 residues. From germline, CDR1 is LGHDT and CDR2 YNNKEL (reference sequence). Trimming shortened V by 4 bases and J by 5 bases, and 18 bases separated the two germline ends. The CDR3 here is CASSLQVPDLDNEQFF. The DNA of the CDR3 is TGTGCCAGCAGCCTCCAAGTCCCGGACCTCGACAATGAGCAGTTCTTC.

This clonotype was observed a handful of times. The V gene is TRBV18, the J gene TRBJ2-1, with D unclear. Germline values: CDR1 KGHSH, CDR2 LQKENI. Trimming removed 5 bases from V and 2 bases from J, with 16 bases in between. The CDR3 extends over 16 amino acids. The CDR3 is CASSSQLIGPYNEQFF. The CDR3 DNA reads as TGTGCCAGCTCATCACAGCTAATCGGACCCTACAATGAGCAGTTCTTC.

V gene TRBV6-5 combines with J gene TRBJ2-7, with 12 bases that match TRBD2. The germline gives CDR1 MNHEY, CDR2 SVGAGI. The CDR3 length is 17 residues. V shed 2 bases, J shed 4 bases, and the junction held 9 bases outside the gene matches. CDR3 DNA sequence: TGTGCCAGCAGTTACCGAGAGTGGACTAGCGGGGAGTACGAGCAGTACTTC. This gives the protein CASSYREWTSGEYEQYF.

The V call is TRBV9, the J call TRBJ2-3; D remains ambiguous. Trimming took off 1 base at V and 0 bases at J, with 9 bases between the two ends. Germline assignment: CDR1 SGDLS and CDR2 YYNGEE. This CDR3 is built from 15 residues. The DNA of the CDR3 is TGTGCCAGCAGCGTACAGGCGGCTAGCACAGATACGCAGTATTTT. Protein: CASSVQAASTDTQYF. Based on the CDR3 plus reference TRBV9 and TRBJ2-3, the full variable domain is DSGVTQTPKHLITATGQRVTLRCSPRSGDLSVYWYQQSLDQGLQFLIQYYNGEERAKGNILERFSAQQFPDLHSELNLSSLELGDSALYFCASSVQAASTDTQYFGPGTRLTVL.